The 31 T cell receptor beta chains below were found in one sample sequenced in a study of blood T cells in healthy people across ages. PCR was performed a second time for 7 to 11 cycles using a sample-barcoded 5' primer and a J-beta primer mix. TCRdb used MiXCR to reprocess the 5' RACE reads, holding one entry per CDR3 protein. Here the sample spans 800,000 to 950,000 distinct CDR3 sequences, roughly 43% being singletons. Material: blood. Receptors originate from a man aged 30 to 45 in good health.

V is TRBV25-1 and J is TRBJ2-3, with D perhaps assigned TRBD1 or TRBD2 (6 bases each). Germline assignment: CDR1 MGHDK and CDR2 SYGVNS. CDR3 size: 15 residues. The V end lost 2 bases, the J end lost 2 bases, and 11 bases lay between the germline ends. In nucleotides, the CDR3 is TGTGCCAGCAGTGAACAGGGGAGGCCCACAGATACGCAGTATTTT. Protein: CASSEQGRPTDTQYF.

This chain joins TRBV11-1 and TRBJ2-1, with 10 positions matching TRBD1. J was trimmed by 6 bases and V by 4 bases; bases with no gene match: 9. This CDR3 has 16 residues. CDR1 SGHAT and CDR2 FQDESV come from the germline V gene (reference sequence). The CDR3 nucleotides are TGTGCCAGCAGCTCAGCCGGGACAGGGGAACCCAATGAGCAGTTCTTC. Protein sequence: CASSSAGTGEPNEQFF.

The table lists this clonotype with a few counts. In DNA, the CDR3 is TGCGCCAGCAGCTTAGCCCTAAGCAACGAGCAGTACTTC. Translating it yields CASSLALSNEQYF. This chain links TRBV5-1 with TRBJ2-7; D not certain. Germline lookup yields CDR1 SGHRS and CDR2 YFSETQ. There are 13 residues in the CDR3. V was clipped by 2 bases and J by 5 bases, with 11 bases between them.

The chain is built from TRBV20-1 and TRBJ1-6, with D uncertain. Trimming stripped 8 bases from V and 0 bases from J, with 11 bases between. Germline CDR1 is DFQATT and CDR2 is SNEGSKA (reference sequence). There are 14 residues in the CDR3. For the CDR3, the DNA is TGCAGTACTGACTTCAGCTCCTATAATTCACCCCTCCACTTT. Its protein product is CSTDFSSYNSPLHF.

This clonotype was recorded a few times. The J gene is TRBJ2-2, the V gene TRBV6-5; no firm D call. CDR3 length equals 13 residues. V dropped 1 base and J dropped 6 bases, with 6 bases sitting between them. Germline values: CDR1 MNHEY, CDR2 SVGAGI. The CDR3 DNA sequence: TGTGCCAGCAGTTACTTGGGCCCCGGGGAGCTGTTTTTT. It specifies CASSYLGPGELFF.

The CDR3 DNA follows: TGTGCCAGCAGCGTCAACATTAGCGGAACCCAAGAGACCCAGTACTTC. Translation gives CASSVNISGTQETQYF. The chain is built from TRBV9 and TRBJ2-5, with a tentative D call TRBD2 (6 bases). The ends were cut back, 2 bases at V and 1 base at J, with 15 bases in the middle. This CDR3 is 16 amino acids long. From germline, CDR1 is SGDLS and CDR2 YYNGEE. Based on the CDR3 plus reference TRBV9 and TRBJ2-5, the full variable domain is DSGVTQTPKHLITATGQRVTLRCSPRSGDLSVYWYQQSLDQGLQFLIQYYNGEERAKGNILERFSAQQFPDLHSELNLSSLELGDSALYFCASSVNISGTQETQYFGPGTRLLVL.

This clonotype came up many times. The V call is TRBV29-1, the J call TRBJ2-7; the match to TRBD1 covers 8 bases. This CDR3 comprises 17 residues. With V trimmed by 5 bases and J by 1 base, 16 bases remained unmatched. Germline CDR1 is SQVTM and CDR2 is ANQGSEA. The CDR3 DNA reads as TGCAGCGTTCATACTATCGGACAGGGCGGTATGTCCTACGAGCAGTACTTC. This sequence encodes CSVHTIGQGGMSYEQYF.

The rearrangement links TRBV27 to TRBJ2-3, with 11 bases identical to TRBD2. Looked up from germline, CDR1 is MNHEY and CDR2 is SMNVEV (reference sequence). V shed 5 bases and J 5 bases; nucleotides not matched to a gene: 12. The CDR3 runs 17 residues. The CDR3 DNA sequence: TGTGCCAGCAGTCCCTTAGCGGGGGGGCCGTTTGGAGATACGCAGTATTTT. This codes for CASSPLAGGPFGDTQYF.

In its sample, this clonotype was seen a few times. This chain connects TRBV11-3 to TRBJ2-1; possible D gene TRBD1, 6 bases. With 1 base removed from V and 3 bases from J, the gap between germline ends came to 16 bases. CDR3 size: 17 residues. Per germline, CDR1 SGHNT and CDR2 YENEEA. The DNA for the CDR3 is TGTGCCAGCAGCTTAGCAACTGGCCAGGGGCACTACAATGAGCAGTTCTTC. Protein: CASSLATGQGHYNEQFF.

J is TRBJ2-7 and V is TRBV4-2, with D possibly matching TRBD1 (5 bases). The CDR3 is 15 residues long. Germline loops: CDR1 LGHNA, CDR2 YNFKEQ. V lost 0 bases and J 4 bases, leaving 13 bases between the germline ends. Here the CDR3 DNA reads TGTGCCAGCAGCCAAGACTGGATAAAGGGGTACGAGCAGTACTTC. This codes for CASSQDWIKGYEQYF.

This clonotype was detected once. The CDR3 nucleotides are TGTGCCAGCAGCCAGGACGCGGGGATGAACACTGAAGCTTTCTTT. Protein product: CASSQDAGMNTEAFF. The genes are TRBV3-1 and TRBJ1-1; D remains unclear. The CDR3 consists of 15 residues. Germline V gene data show CDR1 as LGHDT and CDR2 as YNNKEL (reference sequence). V was pared by 3 bases and J by 0 bases, with 11 bases between.

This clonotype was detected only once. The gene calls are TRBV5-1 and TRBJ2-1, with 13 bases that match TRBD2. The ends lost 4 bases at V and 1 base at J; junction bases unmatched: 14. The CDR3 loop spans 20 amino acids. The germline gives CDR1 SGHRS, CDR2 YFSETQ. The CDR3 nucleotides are TGCGCCAGCAGCACAACTAGCGGGGGGGCCGCGGGGATATCCTACAATGAGCAGTTCTTC. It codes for CASSTTSGGAAGISYNEQFF.

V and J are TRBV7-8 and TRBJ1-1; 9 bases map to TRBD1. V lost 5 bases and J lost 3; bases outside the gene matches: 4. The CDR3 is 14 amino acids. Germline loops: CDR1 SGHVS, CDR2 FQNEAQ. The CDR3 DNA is TGTGCCAGCAGCCGCGACAGGGGGGACACTGAAGCTTTCTTT. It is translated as CASSRDRGDTEAFF.

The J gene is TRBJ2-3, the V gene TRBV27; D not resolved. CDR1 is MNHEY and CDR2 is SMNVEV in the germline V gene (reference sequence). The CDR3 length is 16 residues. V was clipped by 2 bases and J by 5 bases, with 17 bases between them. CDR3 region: CASSLDADPRRDTQYF. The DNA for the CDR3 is TGTGCCAGCAGTTTAGATGCGGACCCTCGAAGAGATACGCAGTATTTT.

This CDR3 is CASSPPRGGRGNHEQYF. DNA for the CDR3: TGTGCCAGCAGCCCACCACGAGGGGGGCGGGGGAACCACGAGCAGTACTTC. The chain employs TRBV7-2 and TRBJ2-7; weak D call: TRBD2 (7 bases). The CDR3 is 17 amino acids. Trimming took 5 bases from V and 5 from J, leaving 25 bases between them. CDR1 and CDR2 from the germline V gene are SGHTA and FQGNSA.

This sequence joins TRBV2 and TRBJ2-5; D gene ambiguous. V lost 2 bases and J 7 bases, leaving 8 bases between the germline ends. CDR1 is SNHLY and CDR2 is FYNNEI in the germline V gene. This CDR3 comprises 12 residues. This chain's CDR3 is CASSESARTQYF. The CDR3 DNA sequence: TGTGCCAGCAGTGAATCAGCACGGACCCAGTACTTC.

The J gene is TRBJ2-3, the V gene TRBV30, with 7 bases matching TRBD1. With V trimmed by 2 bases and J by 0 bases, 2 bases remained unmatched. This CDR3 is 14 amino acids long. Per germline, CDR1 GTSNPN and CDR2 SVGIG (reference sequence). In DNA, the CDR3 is TGTGCCTGGAGTTGGACAGGAAGCACAGATACGCAGTATTTT. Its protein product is CAWSWTGSTDTQYF.

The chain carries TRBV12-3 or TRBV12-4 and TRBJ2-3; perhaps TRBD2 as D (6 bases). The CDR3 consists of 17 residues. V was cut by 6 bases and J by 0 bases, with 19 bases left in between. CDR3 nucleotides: TGTGCCAGCAGCCCCCGGTGGGGGGACCCTAGCACAGATACGCAGTATTTT. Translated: CASSPRWGDPSTDTQYF.

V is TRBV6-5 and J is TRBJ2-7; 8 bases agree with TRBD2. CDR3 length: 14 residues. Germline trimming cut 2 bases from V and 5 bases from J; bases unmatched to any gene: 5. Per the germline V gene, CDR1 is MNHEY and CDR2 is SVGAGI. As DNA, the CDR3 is TGTGCCAGCAGTTACACGGGGGGGGCCCACGAGCAGTACTTC. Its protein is CASSYTGGAHEQYF.

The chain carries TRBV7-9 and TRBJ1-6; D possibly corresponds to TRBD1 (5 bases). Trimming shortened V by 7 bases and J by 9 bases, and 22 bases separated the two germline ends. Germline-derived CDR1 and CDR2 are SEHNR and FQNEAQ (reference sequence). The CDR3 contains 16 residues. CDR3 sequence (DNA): TGTGCCAGCATTTCGTTGGGGGAAAAAGGGAGTTCACCCCTCCACTTT. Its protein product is CASISLGEKGSSPLHF.

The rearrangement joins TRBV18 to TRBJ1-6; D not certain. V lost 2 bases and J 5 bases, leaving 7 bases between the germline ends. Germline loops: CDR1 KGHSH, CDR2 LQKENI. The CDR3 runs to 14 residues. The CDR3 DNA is TGTGCCAGCTCACCAGGGAACGATAATTCACCCCTCCACTTT. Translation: CASSPGNDNSPLHF.

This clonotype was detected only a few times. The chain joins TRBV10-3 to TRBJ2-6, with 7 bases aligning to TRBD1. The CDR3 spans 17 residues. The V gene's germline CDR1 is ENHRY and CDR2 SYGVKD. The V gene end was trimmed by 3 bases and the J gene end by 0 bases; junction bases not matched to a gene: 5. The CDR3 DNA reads TGTGCCATCAGTGAACCAGGGGGTAACTCTGGGGCCAACGTCCTGACTTTC. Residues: CAISEPGGNSGANVLTF.

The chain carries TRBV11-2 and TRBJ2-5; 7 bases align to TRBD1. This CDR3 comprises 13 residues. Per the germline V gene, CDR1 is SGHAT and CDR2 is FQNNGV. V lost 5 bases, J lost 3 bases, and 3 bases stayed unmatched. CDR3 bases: TGTGCCAGCAGCGCCGGACAGGAAGAGACCCAGTACTTC. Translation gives CASSAGQEETQYF.

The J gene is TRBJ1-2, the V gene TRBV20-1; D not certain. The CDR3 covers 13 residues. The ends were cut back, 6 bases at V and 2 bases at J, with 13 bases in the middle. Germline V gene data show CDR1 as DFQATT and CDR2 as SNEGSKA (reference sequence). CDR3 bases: TGCAGTGCCGGGCCGGACCAAAACTATGGCTACACCTTC. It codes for CSAGPDQNYGYTF.

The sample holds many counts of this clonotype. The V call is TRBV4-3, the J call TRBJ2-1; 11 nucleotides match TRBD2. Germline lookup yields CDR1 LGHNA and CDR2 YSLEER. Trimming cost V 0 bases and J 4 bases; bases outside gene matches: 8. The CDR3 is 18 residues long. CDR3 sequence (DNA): TGCGCCAGCAGCCAAGATAGCCTAGCGGGGGGCGATTACAATGAGCAGTTCTTC. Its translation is CASSQDSLAGGDYNEQFF.

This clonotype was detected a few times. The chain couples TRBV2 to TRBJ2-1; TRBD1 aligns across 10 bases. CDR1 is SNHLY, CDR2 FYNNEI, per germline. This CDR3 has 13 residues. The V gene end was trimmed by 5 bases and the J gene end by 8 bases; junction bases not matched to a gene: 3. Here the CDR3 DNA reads TGTGCCAGCAGTTGGACAGGGGGTGATGAGCAGTTCTTC. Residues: CASSWTGGDEQFF.

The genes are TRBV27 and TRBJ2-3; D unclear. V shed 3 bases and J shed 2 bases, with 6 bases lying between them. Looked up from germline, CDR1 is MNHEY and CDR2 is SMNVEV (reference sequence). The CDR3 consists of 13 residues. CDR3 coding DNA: TGTGCCAGCAGTTTTGTGAACACAGATACGCAGTATTTT. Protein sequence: CASSFVNTDTQYF.

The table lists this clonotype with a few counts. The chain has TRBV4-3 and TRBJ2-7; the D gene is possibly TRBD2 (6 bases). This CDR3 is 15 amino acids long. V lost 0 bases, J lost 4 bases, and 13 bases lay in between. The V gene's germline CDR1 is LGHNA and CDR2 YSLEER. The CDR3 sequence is CASSQEAEGRYEQYF. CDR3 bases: TGCGCCAGCAGCCAAGAGGCGGAGGGGCGGTACGAGCAGTACTTC.

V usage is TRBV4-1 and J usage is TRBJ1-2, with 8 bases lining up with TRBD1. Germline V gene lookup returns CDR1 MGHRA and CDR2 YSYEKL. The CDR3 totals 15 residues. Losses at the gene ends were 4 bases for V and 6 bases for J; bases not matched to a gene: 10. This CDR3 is CASSRGPRGRDGYTF. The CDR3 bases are TGCGCCAGCAGCCGAGGTCCCAGGGGGCGTGATGGCTACACCTTC.

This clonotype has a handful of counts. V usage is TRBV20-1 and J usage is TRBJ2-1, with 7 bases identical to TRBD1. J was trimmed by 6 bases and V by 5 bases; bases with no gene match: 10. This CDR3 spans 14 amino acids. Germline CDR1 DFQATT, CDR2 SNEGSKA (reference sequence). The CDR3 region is CSARPGQKPNEQFF. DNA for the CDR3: TGCAGTGCTCGACCGGGACAGAAACCCAATGAGCAGTTCTTC.

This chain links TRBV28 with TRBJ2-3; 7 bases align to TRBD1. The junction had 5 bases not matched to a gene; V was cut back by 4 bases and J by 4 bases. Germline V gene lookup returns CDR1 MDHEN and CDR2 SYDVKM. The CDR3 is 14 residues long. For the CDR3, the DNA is TGTGCCAGCAGTTCAGGGACAGAGGCAGATACGCAGTATTTT. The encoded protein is CASSSGTEADTQYF.